The entry that follows covers one T cell receptor beta chain sequence. Its specificity is not known. The record originates from a study of long-term antiretroviral therapy in people with HIV. General study findings and limits: Post-ART diversity increased but stayed below transplant donor controls.

Samples were assayed with immunoSEQ v3.0 at survey level. Method: immunoSEQ multiplex PCR; TCRdb's copy keeps in-frame clones and lacks some. This table has about 48,000 clones, 80% to 90% appearing once. CDR3 size: 16 residues. Trimming took 6 bases from V and 1 from J; bases not matched to a gene: 7. Germline-derived CDR1 and CDR2 are MNHEY and SMNVEV (reference sequence). This receptor was identified in a woman between 18 and 30 years old with HIV. Material: unsorted PBMCs, obtained 0.8 years after starting antiretroviral therapy. This chain uses TRBV27 with TRBJ2-3; 10 nucleotides align to TRBD2. In DNA, the CDR3 is TGTGCCAGCAGACGAGCCGGGACTAGCGGCACAGATACGCAGTATTTT. It translates to CASRRAGTSGTDTQYF.